The 17 T cell receptor beta chains below all came from one sample that was sequenced in a study of blood T cell repertoires in COVID-19. Clones were sequenced by immunoSEQ multiplex PCR, and TCRdb holds only the in-frame ones, with some missing. This table holds 100,000 to 150,000 clones, approximately 86% found once. Sequenced material: PBMCs or T cells enriched from blood (not recorded which). Receptors were obtained from a woman in her forties or fifties who had recovered from COVID-19.

The chain couples TRBV2 to TRBJ2-1; 8 nucleotides align to TRBD2. This CDR3 is built from 14 residues. Per germline, CDR1 SNHLY and CDR2 FYNNEI. V was clipped by 8 bases and J by 6 bases; unmatched bases: 9. In nucleotides, the CDR3 is TGTGCCAGCCCATCGCCGGGGGGGGCCAATGAGCAGTTCTTC. This translates into CASPSPGGANEQFF.

The V call is TRBV12-2, the J call TRBJ2-3; the D call in the table, TRBD2, was not verified against the DNA. TRBV12-2 is designated a pseudogene. The CDR3 contains 17 residues. The CDR3 loop reads CASRLTGASGEVDTQYF. The CDR3 bases are TGTGCAAGTCGCTTAACCGGGGCTAGCGGGGAAGTAGATACGCAGTATTTT.

The chain employs TRBV10-1 and TRBJ2-3; possibly TRBD1 for D (5 bases). The CDR3 has 13 amino acids. With 8 bases removed from V and 6 bases from J, the gap between germline ends came to 15 bases. The germline V gene encodes CDR1 WNHNN and CDR2 SYGVQD (reference sequence). The CDR3 DNA reads TGCGCCAGCCAGGGCGTCGAAAAGGATACGCAGTATTTT. As protein: CASQGVEKDTQYF.

V and J are TRBV3-1 (or the pseudogene TRBV3-2) and TRBJ2-3, with 8 bases identical to TRBD2. This CDR3 has 17 amino acids. Trimming at V came to 1 base and at J to 2 bases, leaving 8 bases not matched to a gene. CDR1 is LGHDT and CDR2 is YNNKEL in the germline V gene (reference sequence). CDR3 loop: CASSQVAGGTVTDTQYF. In DNA form, the CDR3 reads TGTGCCAGCAGCCAAGTTGCGGGGGGCACCGTCACAGATACGCAGTATTTT.

This chain uses TRBV11-2 with TRBJ1-1; 8 positions agree with TRBD1. The length of the CDR3 is 18 residues. Germline V gives CDR1 SGHAT, CDR2 FQNNGV. The junction had 13 bases not matched to a gene; V was cut back by 1 base and J by 3 bases. The CDR3 spells CASSLGNGRGRKYTEAFF. The DNA of the CDR3 is TGTGCCAGCAGCTTAGGGAATGGCAGGGGGCGGAAATACACTGAAGCTTTCTTT.

The chain combines TRBV5-5 with TRBJ2-4; unclear D gene. The CDR3 loop spans 16 amino acids. Between the trimmed V and J ends, which lost 0 bases and 0 bases, there was a span of 10 bases. The germline V gene has CDR1 SGHKS and CDR2 YYEKEE (reference sequence). The CDR3 DNA follows: TGTGCCAGCAGCTTGGGGGCCCCTTCAGCCAAAAACATTCAGTACTTC. This sequence encodes CASSLGAPSAKNIQYF.

This clone has more than one count but fewer than ten. This chain joins TRBV5-1 and TRBJ2-7; D call uncertain. The CDR3 has 12 amino acids. Trimming pared 4 bases from V and 3 bases from J, leaving 8 bases between. Germline V CDR1 and CDR2: SGHRS, YFSETQ. The DNA of the CDR3 is TGCGCCAGCAGCGGTTCGGGCTACGAGCAGTACTTC. This sequence encodes CASSGSGYEQYF.

The gene calls are TRBV5-4 and TRBJ2-1; possible D gene TRBD2, 6 bases. CDR3 length: 16 residues. The germline V gene has CDR1 SGHNT and CDR2 YYREEE (reference sequence). The V end lost 4 bases, the J end lost 4 bases, and 18 bases lay between the germline ends. The DNA for the CDR3 is TGTGCCAGCAGCCCCGGGACTCGACGAATTTACAATGAGCAGTTCTTC. It codes for CASSPGTRRIYNEQFF.

J is TRBJ2-3 and V is TRBV19; TRBD2 is a possible D gene (5 bases). The CDR3 length is 15 residues. CDR1 is LNHDA and CDR2 is SQIVND in the germline V gene (reference sequence). V gave up 5 bases and J gave up 2 bases, with 14 bases separating them. CDR3 nucleotide sequence: TGTGCCAGTAGTTCTAGAGCGGCGTCCACAGATACGCAGTATTTT. Its protein is CASSSRAASTDTQYF.

CDR3 in amino acids: CATDKLGLWGQWGTEAFF. The CDR3 coding sequence is TGTGCCACAGATAAACTGGGATTGTGGGGACAATGGGGCACTGAAGCTTTCTTT. The chain uses TRBV24-1 and TRBJ1-1; TRBD1 might be the D (6 bases). CDR1 and CDR2 (germline): KGHDR, SFDVKD. The germline V and J ends were trimmed by 10 bases and 4 bases, with 30 bases remaining between them. This CDR3 is 18 amino acids long.

This clone was picked up one time. The chain links TRBV4-3 to TRBJ2-5; 7 nucleotides align to TRBD2. Per the germline V gene, CDR1 is LGHNA and CDR2 is YSLEER. This CDR3 region has 14 residues. J lost 3 bases, V lost 4 bases, and 5 bases had no gene match. The CDR3 protein is CASSLEGGKETQYF. The CDR3 nucleotides are TGCGCCAGCAGCCTAGAGGGAGGGAAAGAGACCCAGTACTTC.

The chain links TRBV15 to TRBJ1-1; unclear D gene. The CDR3 is made up of 16 amino acids. Trimming took off 0 bases at V and 0 bases at J, with 11 bases between the two ends. Germline lookup yields CDR1 LNHNV and CDR2 YYDKDF (reference sequence). Here the CDR3 reads CATSRDYGSMNTEAFF. CDR3 sequence (DNA): TGTGCCACCAGCAGAGATTACGGGAGTATGAACACTGAAGCTTTCTTT.

The chain links TRBV4-3 to TRBJ1-2; 9 nucleotides line up with TRBD1. V was clipped by 4 bases and J by 2 bases; unmatched bases: 8. CDR3 size: 16 residues. Germline-derived CDR1 and CDR2 are LGHNA and YSLEER. The CDR3 loop reads CASSLSRGQGNYGYTF. CDR3 nucleotide sequence: TGCGCCAGCAGCCTTTCAAGGGGACAGGGCAACTATGGCTACACCTTC.

V gene TRBV9 combines with J gene TRBJ1-2; D is possibly TRBD1 (6 bases). The CDR3 covers 17 residues. Per the germline V gene, CDR1 is SGDLS and CDR2 is YYNGEE. Trimming pared 3 bases from V and 5 bases from J, leaving 23 bases between. The CDR3 DNA reads as TGTGCCAGCAGCGACCCACAGACGGAGGGAGGGGGGTATGGCTACACCTTC. This translates into CASSDPQTEGGGYGYTF.

The chain links TRBV5-1 to TRBJ2-5, with TRBD1 matching 10 bases. The CDR3 length is 15 residues. V shed 8 bases, J shed 4 bases, and the junction held 11 bases outside the gene matches. Germline V gene data show CDR1 as SGHRS and CDR2 as YFSETQ. This chain's CDR3 is CASRTAGTGAETQYF. In DNA, the CDR3 is TGCGCCAGTCGCACTGCCGGGACAGGGGCAGAGACCCAGTACTTC.

V and J are TRBV18 and TRBJ2-5; D is possibly TRBD1 (6 bases). Germline CDR1 is KGHSH and CDR2 is LQKENI. The V and J ends lost 2 bases and 1 base respectively, with 17 bases between them. This CDR3 contains 17 residues. The CDR3 spells CASSPTPPTGSQETQYF. The CDR3 coding sequence is TGTGCCAGCTCACCAACTCCGCCGACAGGAAGCCAAGAGACCCAGTACTTC.

The gene calls are TRBV7-6 and TRBJ2-2, with 11 nucleotides matching TRBD2. The length of the CDR3 is 18 residues. J was trimmed by 0 bases and V by 7 bases; bases with no gene match: 10. The germline V gene encodes CDR1 SGHVS and CDR2 FNYEAQ. The CDR3 spells CASTHRLAGGTNTGELFF. In DNA, the CDR3 is TGTGCCAGCACCCATAGGCTAGCGGGGGGTACGAACACCGGGGAGCTGTTTTTT.